This T cell receptor (beta chain) was profiled in a study of T cells after yellow fever vaccination. There are 14 residues in the CDR3. CDR1 SQVTM and CDR2 ANQGSEA come from the germline V gene. Deletions cut 4 bases from V and 4 bases from J, with 14 bases between. The table lists this clonotype with a few counts. From the 5' RACE reads, TCRdb called clonotypes with MiXCR, one entry per CDR3 protein. The data contain some 670,000 distinct CDR3 sequences, 10% to 15% of them singletons. The specimen was PBMCs, collected on the day of the yellow fever booster vaccination. The receptor comes from a man aged 25 to 40 who received the YFV17D yellow fever vaccine. The chain is built from TRBV29-1 and TRBJ1-5; D is unresolved. The DNA for the CDR3 is TGCAGCGTTGGGGCAGGAGAGAGTAATCAGCCCCAGCATTTT. Translating it yields CSVGAGESNQPQHF.